Below, 17 T cell receptor beta chains from the same sample are listed, as sequenced in a study of blood T cell repertoires in COVID-19 (dated by TCRdb to 2018 to 2021). The library was prepared using the immunoSEQ multiplex PCR assay. Drawn from immuneACCESS, this table holds only the in-frame rearrangements with V and J called that TCRdb kept. Clones are partly lost; checked studies trace under half to an unresolved V gene and leave the rest unexplained. The sample table records some 300,000 clones; under 90% of these occur just once. Roughly a tenth of the sample is taken by the ten largest. The sequencing input was PBMCs or T cells enriched from blood (not recorded which). These receptors were taken from a woman younger than 45 who had recovered from COVID-19.

The chain employs TRBV27 and TRBJ2-3, with 9 positions matching TRBD2. Germline V gene lookup returns CDR1 MNHEY and CDR2 SMNVEV (reference sequence). The CDR3 contains 15 residues. The V segment lost 2 bases and the J segment 6 bases; nucleotides outside the gene matches: 6. The CDR3 sequence is CASSLLSGGVDTQYF. The CDR3, as DNA: TGTGCCAGCAGTTTACTTAGCGGGGGTGTTGATACGCAGTATTTT.

V and J are TRBV6-5 and TRBJ1-1; TRBD1 might be the D (6 bases). This CDR3 comprises 15 residues. Per germline, CDR1 MNHEY and CDR2 SVGAGI. V lost 0 bases and J 6 bases, leaving 14 bases between the germline ends. CDR3 loop: CASSYSDTGIPEAFF. The CDR3, as DNA: TGTGCCAGCAGTTACTCCGACACAGGGATTCCTGAAGCTTTCTTT.

V usage is TRBV5-1 and J usage is TRBJ1-6, with D uncertain. From germline, CDR1 is SGHRS and CDR2 YFSETQ. The CDR3 is made up of 16 amino acids. V lost 4 bases and J 0 bases, leaving 11 bases between the germline ends. The CDR3 reads CASSAGSGSYNSPLHF. In DNA form, the CDR3 reads TGCGCCAGCAGCGCTGGTTCGGGCTCCTATAATTCACCCCTCCACTTT.

The chain recombines TRBV2 with TRBJ1-1; D is ambiguous. The germline V gene encodes CDR1 SNHLY and CDR2 FYNNEI. The CDR3 consists of 13 residues. V lost 8 bases and J lost 2, with 12 bases in between. CDR3 loop: CASRLEKNTEAFF. CDR3 nucleotide sequence: TGTGCCAGCCGCCTGGAGAAAAACACTGAAGCTTTCTTT.

A remark on this clone: This same CDR3 is encoded by further DNA sequences in the sample. The chain links TRBV5-1 to TRBJ1-1, with no clear D. V was clipped by 0 bases and J by 2 bases, with 11 bases between them. The germline V gene has CDR1 SGHRS and CDR2 YFSETQ. CDR3 length: 15 amino acids. CDR3 amino acids: CASSLAEQLNTEAFF. In nucleotides, the CDR3 is TGCGCCAGCAGCTTGGCCGAACAGCTCAACACTGAAGCTTTCTTT.

This clone showed up just once. The chain recombines TRBV11-3 with TRBJ2-7; 7 nucleotides line up with TRBD2. The CDR3 has 16 amino acids. The germline V gene encodes CDR1 SGHNT and CDR2 YENEEA. The ends lost 2 bases at V and 1 base at J; junction bases unmatched: 8. CDR3 coding DNA: TGTGCCAGCAGCTTATCATGGTCGGGGGGATCCTACGAGCAGTACTTC. Translation gives CASSLSWSGGSYEQYF.

The chain has TRBV14 and TRBJ2-7, with 7 bases lining up with TRBD2. Germline V CDR1 and CDR2: SGHDN, FVKESK. This CDR3 has 12 amino acids. V was pared by 2 bases and J by 6 bases, with 1 base of the junction left unmatched. The CDR3 loop is CASSQLAGEQYF. CDR3 coding DNA: TGTGCCAGCAGCCAATTAGCGGGCGAGCAGTACTTC. The full variable domain, rest sourced from reference TRBV14 and TRBJ2-7, is EAGVTQFPSHSVIEKGQTVTLRCDPISGHDNLYWYRRVMGKEIKFLLHFVKESKQDESGMPNNRFLAERTGGTYSTLKVQPAELEDSGVYFCASSQLAGEQYFGPGTRLTVT.

This clone was detected only once. The chain combines TRBV28 with TRBJ2-7; 10 bases align to TRBD1. This CDR3 is built from 15 residues. Germline V gives CDR1 MDHEN, CDR2 SYDVKM. Trimming removed 9 bases from V and 4 bases from J; junction bases left unmatched: 12. The CDR3 coding sequence is TGTGCCAGTAGAAATTCCGGGACAGGGGATTACGAGCAGTACTTC. Translation: CASRNSGTGDYEQYF.

The chain uses TRBV7-9 and TRBJ2-1, with a possible D match to TRBD2 (5 bases). The germline gives CDR1 SEHNR, CDR2 FQNEAQ (reference sequence). This CDR3 has 16 amino acids. Trimming cost V 5 bases and J 0 bases, with 14 bases left between them. In nucleotides, the CDR3 is TGTGCCAGCAGCATCCCCCGAGGGAGCTCCTACAATGAGCAGTTCTTC. It yields the protein CASSIPRGSSYNEQFF. Full variable domain (outside the CDR3, taken from reference TRBV7-9 and TRBJ2-1): DTGVSQNPRHKITKRGQNVTFRCDPISEHNRLYWYRQTLGQGPEFLTYFQNEAQLEKSRLLSDRFSAERPKGSFSTLEIQRTEQGDSAMYLCASSIPRGSSYNEQFFGPGTRLTVL.

This clone occurred once. V gene TRBV4-1 combines with J gene TRBJ2-3; TRBD2 aligns across 10 bases. The CDR3 consists of 16 residues. The V gene end was trimmed by 3 bases and the J gene end by 2 bases; junction bases not matched to a gene: 5. Germline V gene sequence: CDR1 MGHRA, CDR2 YSYEKL. CDR3 bases: TGCGCCAGCAGCCATCCACTAGCGGGGACCACAGATACGCAGTATTTT. This encodes CASSHPLAGTTDTQYF.

The CDR3 is CASSHDVQRSTYEQYF. CDR3 coding DNA: TGCGCCAGCAGCCACGACGTGCAGCGGTCGACCTACGAGCAGTACTTC. V is TRBV4-3 and J is TRBJ2-7; weak D call: TRBD2 (5 bases). Germline V gene lookup returns CDR1 LGHNA and CDR2 YSLEER. The V end was cut by 3 bases, the J end by 2 bases, with 17 bases between. CDR3 length: 16 amino acids.

In DNA, the CDR3 is TGTGCCAGTAGTAGGGAGGCGGGGGTCACAGATACGCAGTATTTT. Protein sequence: CASSREAGVTDTQYF. The rearrangement joins TRBV19 to TRBJ2-3; 7 bases map to TRBD2. In germline, CDR1 is LNHDA, CDR2 SQIVND (reference sequence). The CDR3 length is 15 residues. The junction had 6 bases not matched to a gene; V was cut back by 4 bases and J by 2 bases.

This sequence joins TRBV27 and TRBJ1-2; a weak D match, TRBD1 (6 bases). Trimming removed 3 bases from V and 2 bases from J, with 16 bases in between. The CDR3 extends over 16 amino acids. CDR1 MNHEY and CDR2 SMNVEV come from the germline V gene (reference sequence). The CDR3 coding sequence is TGTGCCAGCAGTTTCTCATGGGGGCGGAGGAACTATGGCTACACCTTC. This codes for CASSFSWGRRNYGYTF.

The chain couples TRBV6-5 to TRBJ2-3; a possible D gene is TRBD2 (5 bases). Germline CDR1 MNHEY, CDR2 SVGAGI. Trimming stripped 7 bases from V and 2 bases from J, with 10 bases between. The CDR3 has 13 residues. CDR3 nucleotides: TGTGCCAGCACTGGACTGAACACAGATACGCAGTATTTT. Its protein product is CASTGLNTDTQYF.

V is TRBV15 and J is TRBJ2-2, with a weak D call TRBD2 (5 bases). This CDR3 is 14 amino acids long. Trimming cost V 1 base and J 2 bases, with 5 bases left between them. The germline V gene has CDR1 LNHNV and CDR2 YYDKDF (reference sequence). The CDR3 region is CATSRGLNTGELFF. The CDR3 DNA reads as TGTGCCACCAGCAGAGGACTAAACACCGGGGAGCTGTTTTTT.

This chain links TRBV5-8 with TRBJ2-2; 9 bases fit TRBD1. The CDR3 length is 17 residues. CDR1 is SGHTS, CDR2 YDEGEE, per germline. V lost 0 bases and J lost 0; bases outside the gene matches: 3. In DNA, the CDR3 is TGTGCCAGCAGCTTGGTACAGGGGGCCCCGAACACCGGGGAGCTGTTTTTT. Protein product: CASSLVQGAPNTGELFF.

V and J are TRBV5-1 and TRBJ2-1, with D maybe TRBD2 (6 bases). The germline V gene encodes CDR1 SGHRS and CDR2 YFSETQ. The CDR3 is made up of 15 amino acids. Trimming shortened V by 4 bases and J by 0 bases, and 11 bases separated the two germline ends. CDR3 in amino acids: CASSPRDSSYNEQFF. CDR3 DNA sequence: TGCGCCAGCAGCCCCCGGGACTCCTCCTACAATGAGCAGTTCTTC.